Below, 29 T cell receptor beta chains from the same sample are listed, as sequenced in a study of cytomegalovirus exposure and HLA in healthy donors. The PCR was carried out with 60 Vbeta primers and 13 Jbeta primers. Assay used: immunoSEQ multiplex PCR; TCRdb lists only in-frame clones, some missing. The table has 100,000 or so clones, roughly 82% seen once; the top ten hold 1.2%. Sequencing was carried out using PBMCs. These receptors all stem from a woman under 30 in good health and CMV-seronegative.

V and J are TRBV2 and TRBJ1-2; unclear D gene. V was clipped by 2 bases and J by 4 bases, with 8 bases between them. CDR1 and CDR2 (germline): SNHLY, FYNNEI. This CDR3 has 13 amino acids. DNA of the CDR3: TGTGCCAGCAGTGAAACTCGAAGCTATGGCTACACCTTC. It encodes CASSETRSYGYTF.

CDR3 in amino acids: CAISPKARHGYTF. DNA for the CDR3: TGTGCCATCAGTCCAAAAGCGCGCCATGGCTACACCTTC. The gene calls are TRBV10-3 and TRBJ1-2; D gene uncertain. V was shortened by 5 bases and J by 6 bases, with 13 bases between the two germline ends. CDR3 length: 13 amino acids. Germline V CDR1 and CDR2: ENHRY, SYGVKD.

The chain combines TRBV28 with TRBJ1-5; D remains ambiguous. The V gene's germline CDR1 is MDHEN and CDR2 SYDVKM. The CDR3 consists of 19 residues. Trimming took off 4 bases at V and 6 bases at J, with 28 bases between the two ends. The chain's CDR3 is CASSSDGVDIWSPIQPQHF. CDR3 DNA: TGTGCCAGCAGTTCCGACGGGGTGGATATTTGGAGCCCCATTCAGCCCCAGCATTTT.

The chain uses TRBV19 and TRBJ1-5; D not resolved. Germline V lookup: CDR1 LNHDA, CDR2 SQIVND (reference sequence). Trimming pared 1 base from V and 6 bases from J, leaving 10 bases between. The CDR3 is made up of 14 amino acids. CDR3 residues: CASSIGRGIQPQHF. Here the CDR3 DNA reads TGTGCCAGTAGTATAGGGCGGGGAATTCAGCCCCAGCATTTT.

This clone was detected only once. This chain joins TRBV7-3 and TRBJ2-7, with D perhaps matching TRBD1 (7 bases). The CDR3 has 15 residues. Trimming pared 0 bases from V and 5 bases from J, leaving 14 bases between. Germline CDR1 is SGHTA and CDR2 is FQGTGA. DNA for the CDR3: TGTGCCAGCAGCTTAACACCAGGGGGGTTTGACGAGCAGTACTTC. Translation gives CASSLTPGGFDEQYF.

The CDR3 DNA is TGCGCCAGCAGTCCTAGCGGGGGCCGTTACGAGCAGTACTTC. Translating gives CASSPSGGRYEQYF. This chain links TRBV5-1 with TRBJ2-7, with 10 positions matching TRBD2. The germline CDR1 and CDR2 sequences are SGHRS and YFSETQ. The ends lost 5 bases at V and 4 bases at J; junction bases unmatched: 6. The CDR3 is made up of 14 amino acids.

The chain uses TRBV14 and TRBJ2-1, with TRBD1 identical over 7 bases. CDR3 length: 15 amino acids. Germline V CDR1 and CDR2: SGHDN, FVKESK. The V and J ends lost 0 bases and 5 bases, in that order; junction bases with no gene match: 4. The CDR3 sequence: CASSQDGQVDNEQFF. In nucleotides, the CDR3 is TGTGCCAGCAGCCAAGACGGACAGGTAGACAATGAGCAGTTCTTC.

This chain joins TRBV19 and TRBJ2-7, with TRBD2 identical over 7 bases. Germline trimming cut 3 bases from V and 2 bases from J; bases unmatched to any gene: 7. Germline V gives CDR1 LNHDA, CDR2 SQIVND (reference sequence). CDR3 length equals 15 residues. The CDR3 here is CASSISAGPTYEQYF. The CDR3, as DNA: TGTGCCAGTAGTATTTCAGCGGGACCAACCTACGAGCAGTACTTC.

The chain combines TRBV6-5 with TRBJ2-5; tentative D call: TRBD2 (6 bases). Trimming pared 1 base from V and 1 base from J, leaving 13 bases between. The CDR3 covers 16 residues. Germline V gene sequence: CDR1 MNHEY, CDR2 SVGAGI. In DNA form, the CDR3 reads TGTGCCAGCAGTTACTGGAGGGGTCGGCGCCAAGAGACCCAGTACTTC. Protein: CASSYWRGRRQETQYF.

This clone occurred a few times. V usage is TRBV19 and J usage is TRBJ1-4, with 10 nucleotides matching TRBD1. This CDR3 comprises 15 residues. Trimming cost V 5 bases and J 7 bases; bases outside gene matches: 7. CDR1 and CDR2 from the germline V gene are LNHDA and SQIVND (reference sequence). CDR3 region: CASSARDRGGEKLFF. For the CDR3, the DNA is TGTGCCAGTAGTGCGCGGGACAGGGGAGGTGAAAAACTGTTTTTT.

This clone has more than one count but fewer than ten. The genes are TRBV4-3 and TRBJ1-1; tentatively, D is TRBD1 (6 bases). This CDR3 has 14 residues. Germline assignment: CDR1 LGHNA and CDR2 YSLEER. V lost 3 bases and J 7 bases, leaving 15 bases between the germline ends. The CDR3 DNA follows: TGCGCCAGCAGCCAGTCCCAGGGGAGTGGTGAAGCTTTCTTT. This encodes CASSQSQGSGEAFF.

The V and J genes are TRBV6-5 and TRBJ2-3; a possible D gene is TRBD2 (5 bases). Trimming shortened V by 8 bases and J by 4 bases, and 10 bases separated the two germline ends. This CDR3 contains 12 residues. Germline CDR1 and CDR2: MNHEY and SVGAGI. CDR3 nucleotide sequence: TGTGCCAGCGGGAGAGATCCAGATACGCAGTATTTT. Its translation: CASGRDPDTQYF.

The chain is built from TRBV5-4 and TRBJ2-7; no definite D call. With 4 bases removed from V and 0 bases from J, the gap between germline ends came to 14 bases. This CDR3 comprises 15 residues. Germline V gene sequence: CDR1 SGHNT, CDR2 YYREEE (reference sequence). The CDR3 reads CASSDDLRSSYEQYF. In DNA form, the CDR3 reads TGTGCCAGCAGCGACGACTTGAGGAGCTCCTACGAGCAGTACTTC.

The chain links TRBV6-1 to TRBJ2-7, with TRBD2 as a possible D gene (5 bases). Germline V CDR1 and CDR2: MNHNS, SASEGT. The CDR3 is made up of 14 amino acids. Trimming took off 6 bases at V and 3 bases at J, with 15 bases between the two ends. CDR3 nucleotides: TGTGCCAGCAGCCCCAGAGTACTAGACTACGAGCAGTACTTC. Protein sequence: CASSPRVLDYEQYF.

The chain carries TRBV9 and TRBJ2-1, with TRBD2 matching 8 bases. With V trimmed by 7 bases and J by 4 bases, 7 bases remained unmatched. Germline V gene data show CDR1 as SGDLS and CDR2 as YYNGEE. The CDR3 totals 14 residues. In nucleotides, the CDR3 is TGTGCCAGCTCGTTCCTAGCGGGTTACAATGAGCAGTTCTTC. Its translation: CASSFLAGYNEQFF.

The chain combines TRBV20-1 with TRBJ1-1; D gene ambiguous. Between the trimmed V and J ends, which lost 0 bases and 10 bases, there was a span of 9 bases. CDR1 and CDR2 from the germline V gene are DFQATT and SNEGSKA (reference sequence). The CDR3 length is 11 residues. CDR3 coding DNA: TGCAGTGCTAGAGATCCCCCATTAGCTTTCTTT. Its translation: CSARDPPLAFF.

This clone came up a few times. Here the CDR3 reads CASSDSAGGNNEQFF. The CDR3 nucleotides read TGTGCCAGCAGTGACTCAGCGGGGGGGAACAATGAGCAGTTCTTC. The chain couples TRBV6-4 to TRBJ2-1; 10 bases fit TRBD2. The CDR3 extends over 15 amino acids. The trim removed 0 bases at V and 5 bases at J, leaving 1 base unmatched. Germline V CDR1 and CDR2: MRHNA, SNTAGT.

J is TRBJ2-3 and V is TRBV7-2; 7 bases agree with TRBD2. Germline CDR1 is SGHTA and CDR2 is FQGNSA. This CDR3 contains 15 residues. V lost 11 bases to trimming and J lost 3 bases; unmatched junction nucleotides: 14. The CDR3 DNA follows: TGTGCCTCCGAGGTTTGGGGGAGGGCAACAGATACGCAGTATTTT. Its protein product is CASEVWGRATDTQYF.

This sequence joins TRBV14 and TRBJ2-5, with a tentative D call TRBD1 (6 bases). CDR1 is SGHDN and CDR2 is FVKESK in the germline V gene. The V end lost 1 base, the J end lost 3 bases, and 12 bases lay between the germline ends. The CDR3 extends over 15 amino acids. The CDR3 here is CASSQGGGIEETQYF. Here the CDR3 DNA reads TGTGCCAGCAGCCAAGGAGGGGGAATAGAAGAGACCCAGTACTTC.

This clone was counted only a few times. This sequence joins TRBV6-6 and TRBJ1-1; 9 nucleotides line up with TRBD1. J gave up 0 bases and V 2 bases, and 4 bases lay outside the gene matches. The CDR3 contains 16 residues. Germline lookup yields CDR1 MNHNY and CDR2 SVGAGI (reference sequence). DNA of the CDR3: TGTGCCAGCAGTTACCGTACAGGGGGCCTGAACACTGAAGCTTTCTTT. This gives the protein CASSYRTGGLNTEAFF.

As concerns this clone: A read error may produce the germline difference seen at one junction end. Other DNA sequences in this sample translate to the same CDR3. The chain is built from TRBV7-2 and TRBJ1-5; D uncertain. The germline CDR1 and CDR2 sequences are SGHTA and FQGNSA. The CDR3 is made up of 13 amino acids. This CDR3 is CASSLERAQPQHF. As DNA, the CDR3 is TGTGCCAGCAGCTTAGAGAGGGCTCAGCCCCAGCACTTT.

Here the CDR3 reads CASSQLAGQGTDTQYF. The CDR3 DNA sequence: TGCGCCAGCAGCCAACTAGCGGGACAGGGCACAGATACGCAGTATTTT. The chain couples TRBV4-3 to TRBJ2-3; TRBD2 might be the D (9 bases). The V gene lost 2 bases and the J gene lost 1 base, with 13 bases spanning the gap. CDR3 size: 16 residues. CDR1 LGHNA and CDR2 YSLEER come from the germline V gene.

The chain is built from TRBV2 and TRBJ1-4; the D gene is possibly TRBD1 (6 bases). The CDR3 is 14 amino acids. Trimming shortened V by 4 bases and J by 4 bases, and 10 bases separated the two germline ends. Germline CDR1 and CDR2: SNHLY and FYNNEI. Written as DNA, the CDR3 is TGTGCCAGCAGTGGAGGGGGAATTAATGAAAAACTGTTTTTT. Its protein is CASSGGGINEKLFF.

CDR3 region: CASTPGQGYGNEKLFF. Here the CDR3 DNA reads TGCGCCAGCACCCCGGGACAGGGGTATGGGAATGAAAAACTGTTTTTT. The genes are TRBV4-3 and TRBJ1-4, with 10 bases fitting TRBD1. The V segment lost 7 bases and the J segment 5 bases; nucleotides outside the gene matches: 10. CDR1 and CDR2 from the germline V gene are LGHNA and YSLEER. CDR3 length: 16 amino acids.

This clone was detected only a few times. The chain combines TRBV9 with TRBJ2-1; TRBD2 matches at 9 bases. After removal of 2 bases from V and 6 bases from J, the junction contained 3 bases not matched to a gene. The CDR3 has 14 residues. Germline assignment: CDR1 SGDLS and CDR2 YYNGEE. The CDR3 DNA reads TGTGCCAGCAGCGTGACTAGCGGACGCAATGAGCAGTTCTTC. It yields the protein CASSVTSGRNEQFF.

V is TRBV14 and J is TRBJ2-7; TRBD1 is a possible D gene (6 bases). This CDR3 comprises 14 residues. Trimming left V 2 bases short and J 2 bases short, with 10 bases between. The V gene's germline CDR1 is SGHDN and CDR2 FVKESK. The CDR3 bases are TGTGCCAGCAGCCAACAACAGGGCCCCTACGAGCAGTACTTC. Encoded protein: CASSQQQGPYEQYF.

This chain links TRBV7-2 with TRBJ1-2; D is unclear. Per the germline V gene, CDR1 is SGHTA and CDR2 is FQGNSA. V was shortened by 2 bases and J by 8 bases, with 15 bases between the two germline ends. CDR3 length equals 14 residues. The CDR3 here is CASSLYPEIAGYTF. In nucleotides, the CDR3 is TGTGCCAGCAGCTTATATCCAGAAATAGCCGGCTACACCTTC.

V usage is TRBV18 and J usage is TRBJ1-3; possible D gene TRBD1, 6 bases. Germline V gene sequence: CDR1 KGHSH, CDR2 LQKENI. Trimming removed 3 bases from V and 0 bases from J, with 12 bases in between. The CDR3 length is 16 residues. The CDR3 here is CASSPPGQLSGNTIYF. The CDR3 DNA is TGTGCCAGCTCACCGCCTGGACAGCTCTCTGGAAACACCATATATTTT.

J is TRBJ2-5 and V is TRBV30; TRBD2 aligns across 8 bases. V lost 3 bases and J lost 5; bases outside the gene matches: 14. In germline, CDR1 is GTSNPN, CDR2 SVGIG (reference sequence). The CDR3 spans 16 residues. The CDR3 bases are TGTGCCTGGAGCGGTTGGAGCGGGAGAGGCGGCGAGACCCAGTACTTC. It is translated as CAWSGWSGRGGETQYF.